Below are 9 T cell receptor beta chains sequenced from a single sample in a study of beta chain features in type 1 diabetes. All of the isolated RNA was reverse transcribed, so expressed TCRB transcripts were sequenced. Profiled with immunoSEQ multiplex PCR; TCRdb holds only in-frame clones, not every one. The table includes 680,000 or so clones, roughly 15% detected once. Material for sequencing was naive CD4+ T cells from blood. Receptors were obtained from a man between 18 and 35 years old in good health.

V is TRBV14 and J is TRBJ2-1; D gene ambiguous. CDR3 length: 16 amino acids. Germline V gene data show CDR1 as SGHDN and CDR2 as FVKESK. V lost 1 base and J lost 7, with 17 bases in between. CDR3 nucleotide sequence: TGTGCCAGCAGCCAAGTACCCGGGCAGGTGAGGAATGAGCAGTTCTTC. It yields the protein CASSQVPGQVRNEQFF.

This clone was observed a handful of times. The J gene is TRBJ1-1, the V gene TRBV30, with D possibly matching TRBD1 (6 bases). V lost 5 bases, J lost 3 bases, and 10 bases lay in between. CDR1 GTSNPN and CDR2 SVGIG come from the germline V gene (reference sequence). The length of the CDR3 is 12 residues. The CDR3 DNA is TGTGCCTGGGGAGGACAGTACACTGAAGCTTTCTTT. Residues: CAWGGQYTEAFF.

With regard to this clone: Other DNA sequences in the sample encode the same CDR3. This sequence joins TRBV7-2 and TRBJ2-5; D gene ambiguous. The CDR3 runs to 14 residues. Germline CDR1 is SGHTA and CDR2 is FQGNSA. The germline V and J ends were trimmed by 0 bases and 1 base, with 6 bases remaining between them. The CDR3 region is CASSLAGTQETQYF. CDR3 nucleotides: TGTGCCAGCAGCTTAGCCGGCACCCAAGAGACCCAGTACTTC.

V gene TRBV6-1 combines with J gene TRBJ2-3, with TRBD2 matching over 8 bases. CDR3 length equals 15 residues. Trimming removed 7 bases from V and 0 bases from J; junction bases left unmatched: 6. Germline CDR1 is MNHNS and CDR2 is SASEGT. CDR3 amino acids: CASITAGASTDTQYF. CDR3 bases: TGTGCCAGCATCACAGCGGGGGCCAGCACAGATACGCAGTATTTT.

DNA for the CDR3: TGTGCCAGTAGTAGTTGGGGGCTCAGGTACAATGAGCAGTTCTTC. Protein sequence: CASSSWGLRYNEQFF. The chain links TRBV19 to TRBJ2-1; D might be TRBD1 (6 bases). From germline, CDR1 is LNHDA and CDR2 SQIVND (reference sequence). This CDR3 is built from 15 residues. The V end lost 4 bases, the J end lost 4 bases, and 14 bases lay between the germline ends.

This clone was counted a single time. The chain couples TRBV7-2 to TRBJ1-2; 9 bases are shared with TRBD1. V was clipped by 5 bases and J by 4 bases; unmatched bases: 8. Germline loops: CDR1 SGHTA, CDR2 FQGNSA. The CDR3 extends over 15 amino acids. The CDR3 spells CASSPGQGSFYGYTF. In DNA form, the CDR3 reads TGTGCCAGCAGCCCAGGACAGGGGAGTTTCTATGGCTACACCTTC.

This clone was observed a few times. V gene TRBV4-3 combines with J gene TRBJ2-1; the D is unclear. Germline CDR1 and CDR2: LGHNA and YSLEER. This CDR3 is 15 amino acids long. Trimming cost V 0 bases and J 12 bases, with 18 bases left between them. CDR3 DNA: TGCGCCAGCAGCCAAGATTTGAATGTTTTGATAGCGCAGTTCTTC. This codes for CASSQDLNVLIAQFF.

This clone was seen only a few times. CDR3 DNA: TGTGCCAGCTCACCGCTCGGAGCAACTAATGAAAAACTGTTTTTT. Protein sequence: CASSPLGATNEKLFF. The J gene is TRBJ1-4, the V gene TRBV18; D gene ambiguous. CDR1 KGHSH and CDR2 LQKENI come from the germline V gene. The CDR3 extends over 15 amino acids. With 3 bases removed from V and 0 bases from J, the gap between germline ends came to 8 bases. The full variable domain, in which reference TRBV18 and TRBJ1-4 provide the parts outside the CDR3, is NAGVMQNPRHLVRRRGQEARLRCSPMKGHSHVYWYRQLPEEGLKFMVYLQKENIIDESGMPKERFSAEFPKEGPSILRIQQVVRGDSAAYFCASSPLGATNEKLFFGSGTQLSVL.

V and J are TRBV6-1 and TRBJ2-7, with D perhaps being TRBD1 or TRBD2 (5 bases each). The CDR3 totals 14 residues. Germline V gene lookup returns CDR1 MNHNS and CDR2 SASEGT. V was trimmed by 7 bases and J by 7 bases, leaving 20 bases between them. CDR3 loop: CASIKLGRSWEQYF. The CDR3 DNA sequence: TGTGCCAGCATCAAATTGGGACGTTCGTGGGAGCAGTACTTC.